The 20 T cell receptor beta chains below all came from one sample that was sequenced in a study of cytomegalovirus exposure and HLA in healthy donors. Both 60 Vbeta primers and 13 Jbeta primers went into the PCR. Libraries were prepared by immunoSEQ multiplex PCR; TCRdb keeps only in-frame clonotypes and omits some of them. This table holds more than 200,000 clones, 70% to 90% found once. Material for sequencing was PBMCs. Every receptor here comes from a human donor in good health.

The chain couples TRBV7-6 to TRBJ2-2; TRBD2 agrees at 10 bases. Germline V gene sequence: CDR1 SGHVS, CDR2 FNYEAQ. This CDR3 region has 19 residues. The V and J ends lost 5 bases and 0 bases, in that order; junction bases with no gene match: 12. CDR3 protein: CASSPAGLAQNANTGELFF. CDR3 DNA sequence: TGTGCCAGCAGCCCTGCGGGACTAGCGCAAAACGCGAACACCGGGGAGCTGTTTTTT.

This sequence joins TRBV5-6 and TRBJ2-7; D possibly corresponds to TRBD2 (5 bases). CDR1 and CDR2 from the germline V gene are SGHDT and YYEEEE. Trimming left V 4 bases short and J 5 bases short, with 16 bases between. CDR3 length: 14 amino acids. CDR3 in amino acids: CASSLVYGENEQYF. CDR3 bases: TGTGCCAGCAGCCTGGTTTACGGGGAAAACGAGCAGTACTTC.

This clone was seen once. The chain links TRBV19 to TRBJ2-7; 7 bases are shared with TRBD1. This CDR3 has 13 amino acids. From germline, CDR1 is LNHDA and CDR2 SQIVND (reference sequence). V was pared by 1 base and J by 4 bases, with 1 base of the junction left unmatched. The CDR3 protein is CASSIAQGYEQYF. Written as DNA, the CDR3 is TGTGCCAGTAGTATAGCACAGGGGTACGAGCAGTACTTC.

In DNA form, the CDR3 reads TGTGCCATCAGCTTACACACGAATTATGGCTACACCTTC. This sequence encodes CAISLHTNYGYTF. J is TRBJ1-2 and V is TRBV10-3; D not certain. The CDR3 contains 13 residues. Trimming removed 6 bases at V and 5 bases at J, with 13 bases between. Germline V gene lookup returns CDR1 ENHRY and CDR2 SYGVKD.

This clone came up a few times. The rearrangement links TRBV7-9 to TRBJ2-7; TRBD2 aligns across 11 bases. V shed 4 bases and J 3 bases; nucleotides not matched to a gene: 11. This CDR3 has 17 amino acids. From germline, CDR1 is SEHNR and CDR2 FQNEAQ (reference sequence). CDR3 amino acids: CASSSAPRLAGRYEQYF. Written as DNA, the CDR3 is TGTGCCAGCAGCTCCGCCCCCCGACTAGCGGGGCGCTACGAGCAGTACTTC.

The V gene is TRBV28, the J gene TRBJ1-5; D call uncertain. V was cut by 1 base and J by 3 bases, with 10 bases left in between. The CDR3 has 15 amino acids. Germline loops: CDR1 MDHEN, CDR2 SYDVKM. CDR3 coding DNA: TGTGCCAGCAGTTTATCAGCAGGATACAATCAGCCCCAGCATTTT. Protein sequence: CASSLSAGYNQPQHF.

The rearrangement links TRBV11-2 to TRBJ2-1, with 10 bases that match TRBD2. The CDR3 is 16 residues long. CDR1 is SGHAT, CDR2 FQNNGV, per germline. Unmatched junction bases numbered 7, after V lost 2 bases and J lost 6 bases. CDR3 sequence reads: CASSLLGLAVINEQFF. The DNA of the CDR3 is TGTGCCAGCAGCTTACTCGGACTAGCGGTCATCAATGAGCAGTTCTTC.

The rearrangement joins TRBV27 to TRBJ2-7; D perhaps matches TRBD2 (6 bases). This CDR3 is 13 amino acids long. Trimming cost V 5 bases and J 3 bases, with 11 bases left between them. In germline, CDR1 is MNHEY, CDR2 SMNVEV (reference sequence). The CDR3 coding sequence is TGTGCCAGCAGTCGCGGGAATTTCTACGAGCAGTACTTC. Residues: CASSRGNFYEQYF.

This clone was counted between two and nine times. This chain connects TRBV27 to TRBJ1-3; D not resolved. CDR1 and CDR2 (germline): MNHEY, SMNVEV (reference sequence). The CDR3 runs to 16 residues. The V and J ends lost 6 bases and 0 bases respectively, with 15 bases between them. The CDR3 loop is CASSRRYDLSGNTIYF. The CDR3 DNA reads TGTGCCAGCAGCAGGCGATATGACCTCTCTGGAAACACCATATATTTT.

The V gene is TRBV19, the J gene TRBJ1-2; possible D gene TRBD1, 6 bases. Trimming cost V 2 bases and J 3 bases, with 7 bases left between them. Germline CDR1 and CDR2: LNHDA and SQIVND (reference sequence). The CDR3 runs to 13 residues. This chain's CDR3 is CASSIQGHYGYTF. CDR3 nucleotide sequence: TGTGCCAGTAGTATACAGGGGCACTATGGCTACACCTTC.

The chain recombines TRBV29-1 with TRBJ1-1, with D uncertain. The CDR3 is made up of 13 amino acids. V shed 1 base and J shed 3 bases, with 9 bases lying between them. Germline V gene data show CDR1 as SQVTM and CDR2 as ANQGSEA. CDR3 sequence (DNA): TGCAGCGTTGAAGGGCAGGTCTACACTGAAGCTTTCTTT. The encoded protein is CSVEGQVYTEAFF.

The chain carries TRBV7-2 and TRBJ2-1; 8 bases agree with TRBD2. The trim removed 3 bases at V and 4 bases at J, leaving 5 bases unmatched. Looked up from germline, CDR1 is SGHTA and CDR2 is FQGNSA. This CDR3 spans 15 amino acids. The CDR3 DNA reads as TGTGCCAGCAGCTTTACTAGCGGACCATACAATGAGCAGTTCTTC. Protein product: CASSFTSGPYNEQFF. Supplemented by reference TRBV7-2 and TRBJ2-1, the full variable domain reads GAGVSQSPSNKVTEKGKDVELRCDPISGHTALYWYRQSLGQGLEFLIYFQGNSAPDKSGLPSDRFSAERTGGSVSTLTIQRTQQEDSAVYLCASSFTSGPYNEQFFGPGTRLTVL.

The chain recombines TRBV18 with TRBJ1-3; 7 nucleotides match TRBD1. There are 17 residues in the CDR3. V was clipped by 6 bases and J by 0 bases; unmatched bases: 11. Germline V gives CDR1 KGHSH, CDR2 LQKENI. The DNA of the CDR3 is TGTGCCAGCTCTACAGCCGAGAGGGACAGCTCTGGAAACACCATATATTTT. Protein sequence: CASSTAERDSSGNTIYF.

The chain couples TRBV7-2 to TRBJ2-1; TRBD2 matches 8 bases. J gave up 0 bases and V 6 bases, and 7 bases lay outside the gene matches. In germline, CDR1 is SGHTA, CDR2 FQGNSA. The CDR3 totals 16 residues. The CDR3 is CASRKTSGSSYNEQFF. CDR3 DNA: TGTGCCAGCAGGAAAACTAGCGGATCCTCCTACAATGAGCAGTTCTTC.

This chain joins TRBV5-4 and TRBJ2-5; TRBD2 agrees at 8 bases. Germline trimming cut 4 bases from V and 2 bases from J; bases unmatched to any gene: 10. Germline loops: CDR1 SGHNT, CDR2 YYREEE (reference sequence). The CDR3 covers 16 residues. The CDR3 region has the DNA TGTGCCAGCAGCCCCCCGGGGGGGAGCCATCAAGAGACCCAGTACTTC. It is translated as CASSPPGGSHQETQYF.

The V gene is TRBV7-2, the J gene TRBJ2-3; TRBD2 matches at 8 bases. Germline assignment: CDR1 SGHTA and CDR2 FQGNSA. V was clipped by 4 bases and J by 10 bases; unmatched bases: 7. The CDR3 is made up of 13 amino acids. CDR3 in amino acids: CASSYGGEDAQYF. Written as DNA, the CDR3 is TGTGCCAGCAGCTACGGGGGGGAAGACGCGCAGTATTTT.

The rearrangement links TRBV12-5 to TRBJ2-7; 8 bases are a match to TRBD2. Unmatched junction bases numbered 8, after V lost 5 bases and J lost 2 bases. The germline CDR1 and CDR2 sequences are LGHNT and FRNRAP. The CDR3 totals 15 residues. CDR3 sequence (DNA): TGTGCTAGTGGTCCAATAGCGGGACCCCCCTACGAGCAGTACTTC. This codes for CASGPIAGPPYEQYF.

The chain links TRBV29-1 to TRBJ2-7; 7 bases align to TRBD1. Germline CDR1 is SQVTM and CDR2 is ANQGSEA. The J segment lost 3 bases and the V segment lost 8 bases, leaving 7 bases of the junction unmatched. This CDR3 contains 12 residues. CDR3 loop: CSIGQDDYEQYF. The CDR3 DNA sequence: TGCAGCATAGGACAGGACGACTACGAGCAGTACTTC.

With respect to this clone: At one boundary the junction diverges from the germline segment, which might be a read error. This chain links TRBV7-9 with TRBJ2-5, with TRBD1 identical over 8 bases. This CDR3 has 15 residues. Germline CDR1 and CDR2: SEHNR and FQNEAQ (reference sequence). The CDR3 DNA follows: TGTTCCAGCAGCCCAAGACAGGGGCCGATCCGGACCCAGTACTTC. It encodes CSSSPRQGPIRTQYF. The complete variable domain, with remaining parts taken from reference TRBV7-9 and TRBJ2-5, reads DTGVSQNPRHKITKRGQNVTFRCDPISEHNRLYWYRQTLGQGPEFLTYFQNEAQLEKSRLLSDRFSAERPKGSFSTLEIQRTEQGDSAMYLCSSSPRQGPIRTQYFGPGTRLLVL.

This chain joins TRBV28 and TRBJ2-7, with a weak D call TRBD1 (5 bases). This CDR3 is built from 14 residues. From germline, CDR1 is MDHEN and CDR2 SYDVKM. The V end lost 6 bases, the J end lost 6 bases, and 18 bases lay between the germline ends. The CDR3 protein is CASSPPRDLAEQYF. CDR3 nucleotide sequence: TGTGCCAGCAGCCCGCCCAGGGATCTGGCCGAGCAGTACTTC.